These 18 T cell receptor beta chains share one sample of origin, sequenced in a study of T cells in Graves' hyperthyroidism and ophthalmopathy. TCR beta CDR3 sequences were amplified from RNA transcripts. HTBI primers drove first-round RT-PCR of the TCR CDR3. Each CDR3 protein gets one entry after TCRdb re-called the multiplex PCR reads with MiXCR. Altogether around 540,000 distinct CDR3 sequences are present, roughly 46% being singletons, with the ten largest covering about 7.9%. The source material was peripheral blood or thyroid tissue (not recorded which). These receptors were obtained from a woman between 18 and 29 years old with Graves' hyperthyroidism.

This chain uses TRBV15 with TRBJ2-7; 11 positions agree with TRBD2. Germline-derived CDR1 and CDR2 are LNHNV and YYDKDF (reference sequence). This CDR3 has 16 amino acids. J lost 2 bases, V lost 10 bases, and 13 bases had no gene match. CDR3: CASSETSGDTTYEQYF. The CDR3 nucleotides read TGTGCCAGCAGTGAGACTAGCGGGGACACTACCTACGAGCAGTACTTC.

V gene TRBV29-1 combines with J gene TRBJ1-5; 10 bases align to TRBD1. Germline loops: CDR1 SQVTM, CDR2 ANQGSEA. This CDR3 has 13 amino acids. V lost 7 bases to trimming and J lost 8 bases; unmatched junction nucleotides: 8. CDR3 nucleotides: TGCAGCGCTAGACAGGGGGCGAATGAGCCCCAGCATTTT. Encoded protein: CSARQGANEPQHF.

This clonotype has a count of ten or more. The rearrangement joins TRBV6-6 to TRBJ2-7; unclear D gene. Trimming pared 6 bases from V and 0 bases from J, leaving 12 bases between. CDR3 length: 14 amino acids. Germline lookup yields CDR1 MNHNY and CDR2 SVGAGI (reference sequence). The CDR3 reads CASSYETYSYEQYF. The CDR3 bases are TGTGCCAGCAGCTACGAGACATACTCCTACGAGCAGTACTTC.

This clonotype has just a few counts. CDR3 nucleotide sequence: TGTGCCAGCAGCTTGAATCGGGTGGGAACTAATGAAAAACTGTTTTTT. The encoded protein is CASSLNRVGTNEKLFF. The chain couples TRBV7-6 to TRBJ1-4, with D uncertain. V gave up 3 bases and J gave up 1 base, with 12 bases separating them. The CDR3 has 16 residues. Germline V gene lookup returns CDR1 SGHVS and CDR2 FNYEAQ.

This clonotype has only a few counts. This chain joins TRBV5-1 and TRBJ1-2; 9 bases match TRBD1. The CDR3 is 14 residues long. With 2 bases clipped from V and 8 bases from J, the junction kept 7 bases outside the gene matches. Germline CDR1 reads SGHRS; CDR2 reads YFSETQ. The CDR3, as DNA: TGCGCCAGCAGCTTACAGGGGGCTTCGGAAGGCTACACCTTC. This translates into CASSLQGASEGYTF.

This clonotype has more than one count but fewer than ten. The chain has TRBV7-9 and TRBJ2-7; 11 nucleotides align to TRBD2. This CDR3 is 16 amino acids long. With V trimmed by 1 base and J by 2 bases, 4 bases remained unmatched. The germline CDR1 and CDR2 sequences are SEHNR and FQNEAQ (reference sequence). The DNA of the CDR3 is TGTGCCAGCAGCTTAGGCGGGGGACTAGCGGCCTACGAGCAGTACTTC. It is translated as CASSLGGGLAAYEQYF.

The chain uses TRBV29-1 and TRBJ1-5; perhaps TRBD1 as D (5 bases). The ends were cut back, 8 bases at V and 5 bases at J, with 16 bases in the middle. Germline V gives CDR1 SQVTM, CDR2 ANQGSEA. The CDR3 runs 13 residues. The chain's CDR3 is CSLAGQGHQPQHF. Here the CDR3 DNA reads TGCAGCTTAGCAGGGCAGGGCCATCAGCCCCAGCATTTT.

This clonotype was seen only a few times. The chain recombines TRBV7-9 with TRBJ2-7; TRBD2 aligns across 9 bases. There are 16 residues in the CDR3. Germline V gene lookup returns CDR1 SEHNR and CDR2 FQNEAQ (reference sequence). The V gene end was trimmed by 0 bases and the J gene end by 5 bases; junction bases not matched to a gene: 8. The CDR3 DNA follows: TGTGCCAGCAGCTTAGCAGGGGGACTAGCATCGGACGAGCAGTACTTC. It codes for CASSLAGGLASDEQYF.

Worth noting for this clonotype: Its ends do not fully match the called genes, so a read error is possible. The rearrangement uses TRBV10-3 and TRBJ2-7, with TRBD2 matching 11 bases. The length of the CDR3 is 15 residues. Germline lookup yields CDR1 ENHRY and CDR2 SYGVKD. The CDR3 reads CASSFLSGRAYEQYF. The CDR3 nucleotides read TGTGCCAGCAGTTTCCTTAGCGGGAGGGCCTACGAGCAGTACTTC.

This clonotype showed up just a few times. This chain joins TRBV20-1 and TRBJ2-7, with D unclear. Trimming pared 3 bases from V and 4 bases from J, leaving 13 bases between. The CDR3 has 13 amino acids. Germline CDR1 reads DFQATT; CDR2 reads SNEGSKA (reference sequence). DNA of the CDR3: TGCAGTGCTAGGGTCGGCACCTTATACGAGCAGTACTTC. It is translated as CSARVGTLYEQYF.

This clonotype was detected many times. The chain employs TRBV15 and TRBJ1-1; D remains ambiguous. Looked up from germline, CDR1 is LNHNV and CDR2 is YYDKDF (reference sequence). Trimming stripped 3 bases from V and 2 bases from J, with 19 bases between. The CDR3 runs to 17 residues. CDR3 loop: CATSSPTRGGYNTEAFF. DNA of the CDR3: TGTGCCACCAGCAGCCCCACCCGGGGAGGGTACAACACTGAAGCTTTCTTT.

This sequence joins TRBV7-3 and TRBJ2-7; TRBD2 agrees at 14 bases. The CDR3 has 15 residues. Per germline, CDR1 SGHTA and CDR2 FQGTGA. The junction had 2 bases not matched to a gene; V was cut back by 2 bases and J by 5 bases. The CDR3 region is CASSLGLAGGHEQYF. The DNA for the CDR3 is TGTGCCAGCAGCTTAGGACTAGCGGGAGGCCACGAGCAGTACTTC.

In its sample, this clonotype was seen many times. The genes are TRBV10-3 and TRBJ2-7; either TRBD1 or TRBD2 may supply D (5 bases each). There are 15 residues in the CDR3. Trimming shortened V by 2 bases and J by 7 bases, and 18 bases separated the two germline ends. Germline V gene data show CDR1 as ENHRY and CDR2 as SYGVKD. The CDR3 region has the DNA TGTGCCATCAGTGAGGTTACCGGGACCCAAGTAGAGCAGTACTTC. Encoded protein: CAISEVTGTQVEQYF.

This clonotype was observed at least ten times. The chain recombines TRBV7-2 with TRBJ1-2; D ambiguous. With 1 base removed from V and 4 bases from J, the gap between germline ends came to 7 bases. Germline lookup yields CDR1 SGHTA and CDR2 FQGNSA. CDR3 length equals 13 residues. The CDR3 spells CASSLGRRYGYTF. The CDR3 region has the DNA TGTGCCAGCAGCTTAGGGCGGCGCTATGGCTACACCTTC. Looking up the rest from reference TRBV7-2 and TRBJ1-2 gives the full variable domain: GAGVSQSPSNKVTEKGKDVELRCDPISGHTALYWYRQSLGQGLEFLIYFQGNSAPDKSGLPSDRFSAERTGGSVSTLTIQRTQQEDSAVYLCASSLGRRYGYTFGSGTRLTVV.

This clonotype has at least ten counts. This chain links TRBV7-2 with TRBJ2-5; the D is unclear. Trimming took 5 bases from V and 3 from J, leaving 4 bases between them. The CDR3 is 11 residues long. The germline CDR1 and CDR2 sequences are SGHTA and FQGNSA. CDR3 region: CASSPKETQYF. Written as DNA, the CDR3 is TGTGCCAGCAGCCCAAAAGAGACCCAGTACTTC.

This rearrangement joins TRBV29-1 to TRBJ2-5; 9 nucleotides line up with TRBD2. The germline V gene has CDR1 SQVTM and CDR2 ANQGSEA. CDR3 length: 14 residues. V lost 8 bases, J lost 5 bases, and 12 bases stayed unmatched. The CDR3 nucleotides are TGCAGCTCCCGACCAGGGGCGGGGGGGGAGACCCAGTACTTC. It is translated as CSSRPGAGGETQYF.

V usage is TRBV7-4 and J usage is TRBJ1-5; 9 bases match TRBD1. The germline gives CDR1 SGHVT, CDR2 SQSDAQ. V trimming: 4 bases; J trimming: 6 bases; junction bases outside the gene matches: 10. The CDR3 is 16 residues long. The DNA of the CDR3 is TGTGCCAGCAGCTCACATTCGGGACAGGGAGCTCAGCCCCAGCATTTT. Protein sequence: CASSSHSGQGAQPQHF.

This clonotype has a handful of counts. The CDR3 DNA is TGTGCCAGCAGCCAACTCTGGTCCGAAAAACTGTTTTTT. It encodes CASSQLWSEKLFF. V gene TRBV14 combines with J gene TRBJ1-4; no definite D call. The V end lost 2 bases, the J end lost 8 bases, and 9 bases lay between the germline ends. From germline, CDR1 is SGHDN and CDR2 FVKESK. The CDR3 length is 13 residues.